These T cell receptor beta chains were read from a single sample in a study of T cell repertoires in ileal Crohn's disease. The table came from immunoSEQ multiplex PCR; TCRdb's copy has only in-frame clones and leaves some out. The data hold some 30,000 clones, with around 80% observed a single time. The sequenced sample was ileal tissue. These receptors all stem from an adult with Crohn's disease. Both conserved end residues are part of each CDR3. A D gene is named only where the DNA matches it firmly. Rows give clone size only sometimes, using once, few, many, or a class for an expanded clone.

V gene,J gene,clone size,D gene,CDR3 DNA,CDR3 protein
TRBV5-5,TRBJ1-4,-,TRBD1,TGTGCCAGCAGGGCGGACAGGGGGACTTCAACTAATGAAAAACTGTTTTTT,CASRADRGTSTNEKLFF
TRBV5-1,TRBJ2-3,-,-,TGCGCCAGCAGCTCACAGGTCACTAGCACAGATACGCAGTATTTT,CASSSQVTSTDTQYF
TRBV18,TRBJ2-3,-,-,TGTGCCAGCTCCCCCCAGGGGCGGGCCATGCCAGATACGCAGTATTTT,CASSPQGRAMPDTQYF
TRBV6-4,TRBJ1-1,medium-sized,TRBD1,TGTGCCAGCGGAATCGTCCCAGGGGGCAAGAACACTGAAGCTTTCTTT,CASGIVPGGKNTEAFF
TRBV6-1,TRBJ1-5,-,-,TGTGCCAGCAGTGAAGTGAACAGCCGAGGGCGTCCGCCCCAGCATTTT,CASSEVNSRGRPPQHF
TRBV10-1,TRBJ1-3,-,TRBD1,TGCGCCAGCAGGAGGGGTGTGGGGACAGGGATTTATGGAAACACCATATATTTT,CASRRGVGTGIYGNTIYF
TRBV28,TRBJ2-7,-,TRBD1,TGTGCCAGCAGACGGACAGGAGGCCCCCTTGAGCAGTACTTC,CASRRTGGPLEQYF
TRBV6-1,TRBJ1-2,-,-,TGTGCCAGCAGTGAAGCGTGGGCTGGCTACACCTTC,CASSEAWAGYTF
TRBV5-1,TRBJ2-1,-,TRBD2,TGCGCCAGCAGCTTGGATCGCGGGGGACGCTACAATGAGCAGTTCTTC,CASSLDRGGRYNEQFF
TRBV19,TRBJ2-2,-,TRBD1,TGTGCCAGTAAGGGGGACAGGGCGGCCGGGGAGCTGTTTTTT,CASKGDRAAGELFF
TRBV7-9,TRBJ2-7,-,TRBD1,TGTGCCAGCAGCTCGACCTCCGGGACAGGGTCCTACGAGCAGTACTTC,CASSSTSGTGSYEQYF
TRBV4-3,TRBJ2-2,-,TRBD2,TGCGCCAGCAGCGTCCGGACTAGCGGGGACACCGGGGAGCTGTTTTTT,CASSVRTSGDTGELFF
TRBV14,TRBJ2-2,-,-,TGTGCCAGCAGCCACAACAGACGCACCGGGGAGCTGTTTTTT,CASSHNRRTGELFF
TRBV7-9,TRBJ2-1,-,TRBD1,TGTGCCAGCAGCATGGGACAGGGGTCCAACAATGAGCAGTTCTTC,CASSMGQGSNNEQFF
TRBV27,TRBJ2-2,-,-,TGTGCCAGCAGTTTCCTCGACAGGGGGGAGCTGTTTTTT,CASSFLDRGELFF
TRBV6-5,TRBJ1-2,-,-,TGTGCCAGCAGTTCTCAGGGTATCTATGGCTACACCTTC,CASSSQGIYGYTF
TRBV10-2,TRBJ1-4,-,-,TGCGCCAGCAGTGATCGTTCAGGAGGGGAAAAACTGTTTTTT,CASSDRSGGEKLFF
TRBV7-2,TRBJ1-2,-,TRBD1,TGTGGCAGCGCCGAGGGGGCGGCCGCGAATTACACCTTC,CGSAEGAAANYTF
TRBV4-1,TRBJ1-1,-,-,TGCGCCAGCAGCCCTTACGAGCGGGTGCAAGCTTTCTTT,CASSPYERVQAFF
TRBV29-1,TRBJ2-5,-,-,TGCACCTTTCTCGGGATCGGAGAGACCCAGTACTTC,CTFLGIGETQYF
TRBV4-3,TRBJ1-1,-,TRBD1,TGCGCCAGCAGCCTGCAATCCGGGACAGGGCACACTGAAGCTTTCTTT,CASSLQSGTGHTEAFF
TRBV5-5,TRBJ2-5,-,-,TGTGCCAGCAGCTGGGGCGGGGCCAGGGAGACCCAGTACTTC,CASSWGGARETQYF
TRBV11-2,TRBJ2-1,-,-,TGTGCCAGCAGGGGGGACATTTTGGGCAATGAGCAGTTCTTC,CASRGDILGNEQFF
TRBV30,TRBJ1-4,-,-,TGTGCCTGGAGTTGGGGGGGTACAAATGAAAAACTGTTTTTT,CAWSWGGTNEKLFF
TRBV6-1,TRBJ2-3,-,-,TGTGCCAGCCACGATACAGCTAGCACAGATACGCAGTATTTT,CASHDTASTDTQYF
TRBV5-5,TRBJ1-1,-,-,TGTGCCAGCAGCTCTGGTCAGGGGCTGAACACTGAAGCTTTCTTT,CASSSGQGLNTEAFF
TRBV25-1,TRBJ1-1,-,-,TGTGCCAGCAGTGAATCTTTCGTGGGGGGGGACGCTTTCTTT,CASSESFVGGDAFF
TRBV6-5,TRBJ1-2,-,-,TGTGCCAGCAGTTCCGCAGACGGAGTCTATGGCTACACCTTC,CASSSADGVYGYTF
TRBV2,TRBJ2-5,-,-,TGTGCCAGCAGCGACAGGCAAGAGACCCAGTACTTC,CASSDRQETQYF
TRBV11-2,TRBJ1-2,-,-,TGTGCCAGCAGCCCTAGGGAAGGGGATGGCTACACCTTC,CASSPREGDGYTF
TRBV27,TRBJ1-2,-,-,TGTGCCAGCAGCCCCGACAGCTTTTTTGGCTACACCTTC,CASSPDSFFGYTF
TRBV29-1,TRBJ2-3,-,TRBD1,TGCAGCGTTGAAGGGCAGGGGGCGTTTACTAGCACAGATACGCAGTATTTT,CSVEGQGAFTSTDTQYF
TRBV6-6,TRBJ2-3,-,TRBD2,TGTGCCAGCAGTTACAAGCGGGGGGACGACACAGATACGCAGTATTTT,CASSYKRGDDTDTQYF
TRBV27,TRBJ2-6,-,TRBD1,TGTGCCAGCAGACTAACCGGGACAGGGATTTCCTCTGGGGCCAACGTCCTGACTTTC,CASRLTGTGISSGANVLTF
TRBV4-3,TRBJ2-3,-,-,TGCGCCAGCAGCCGAGACCTAGGTGCCCCCGGGACAGATACGCAGTATTTT,CASSRDLGAPGTDTQYF
TRBV15,TRBJ2-4,-,TRBD1,TGTGCCACCAGCAGAGCGGGACAGCCTATAGCCAAAAACATTCAGTACTTC,CATSRAGQPIAKNIQYF
TRBV2,TRBJ1-1,few,TRBD1,TGTGCCAGCAGTACTCGGGACAGGGGGAGTACTGAAGCTTTCTTT,CASSTRDRGSTEAFF
TRBV7-7,TRBJ2-3,-,-,TGTGCCAGCAGCTCCTCAGGCACAGATACGCAGTATTTT,CASSSSGTDTQYF
TRBV7-9,TRBJ2-7,-,TRBD2,TGTGCCAGCAGGACGGGGCTAGCGGGGGTCCCCGGCTCGGGCGAGCAGTACTTC,CASRTGLAGVPGSGEQYF
TRBV19,TRBJ2-3,-,-,TGTGCCAGTAGACCGTCGGGTTACGCAGATACGCAGTATTTT,CASRPSGYADTQYF
TRBV29-1,TRBJ1-1,-,-,TGCAGCGTTGCCGGGGTGAACACTGAAGCTTTCTTT,CSVAGVNTEAFF
TRBV18,TRBJ2-5,-,-,TGTGCCAGCTCACCCACTCTTACTAGCTCGAAACAAGAGACCCAGTACTTC,CASSPTLTSSKQETQYF
TRBV5-1,TRBJ1-4,once,TRBD1,TGCGCCAGCAGCCCCCAAGGGGGCACTAATGAAAAACTGTTTTTT,CASSPQGGTNEKLFF